One T cell receptor (beta chain) is described in this entry. Original analysis: Reference gene primer amplification gave nucleated cell count estimates. Data came from immunoSEQ multiplex PCR; TCRdb stores just in-frame clones and leaves some out. V and J calls and clone size are copied from that table; D and trimming were computed from the DNA. The sample includes around 170,000 clones, 74% of them seen just once. The sample belongs to a study of blood T cell repertoires in COVID-19. On the study more broadly: COVID-19 samples from acute and convalescent phases originated in the United States, Italy and Spain. Sample material is recorded as cDNA or gDNA derived from T cells, B-cell-depleted T cells, or PBMCs.

The CDR3 is made up of 15 amino acids. V gave up 5 bases and J gave up 7 bases; unmatched junction bases: 5. Germline values: CDR1 SGHTA, CDR2 FQGTGA. This sequence originates from an elderly woman with acute or convalescent COVID-19. This chain joins TRBV7-3 and TRBJ2-1; 13 bases agree with TRBD2. The sequencing input was peripheral blood. CDR3 bases: TGTGCCAGCAGCGACCGGACTAGCGGGAGTAATGAGCAGTTCTTC. It specifies CASSDRTSGSNEQFF.